A selection of T cell receptor beta chains follows, all from one sample in a study of blood T cell repertoires in COVID-19. Clones were sequenced by immunoSEQ multiplex PCR, and TCRdb holds only the in-frame ones, with some missing. The profile shows hundreds of thousands of clones, approximately 86% of them singletons. The sample comprised PBMCs or T cells enriched from blood (not recorded which). These receptors all come from a woman aged 40 to 49 with acute COVID-19. The CDR3 runs from the conserved cysteine through the conserved F or W. A D gene is named only where the DNA matches it firmly. Clone sizes are given selectively: once, few, many, or a class where the clone is expanded.

D: TRBD2; V: TRBV27; J: TRBJ2-1; size: NA; CDR3: CASSPGTSGRARVHEQFF; DNA: TGTGCCAGCAGTCCCGGGACTAGCGGGAGGGCCAGAGTCCATGAGCAGTTCTTC
D: TRBD2; V: TRBV4-1; J: TRBJ2-3; size: NA; CDR3: CASSQFSGSTDTQYF; DNA: TGCGCCAGCAGCCAATTTAGCGGGTCCACAGATACGCAGTATTTT
D: NA; V: TRBV27; J: TRBJ1-1; size: NA; CDR3: CASSKGAGTTEAFF; DNA: TGTGCCAGCAGTAAAGGAGCGGGGACCACTGAAGCTTTCTTT
D: NA; V: TRBV27; J: TRBJ2-1; size: few; CDR3: CASSLYPLAPPTEQFF; DNA: TGTGCCAGCAGTTTATATCCCCTAGCCCCCCCAACGGAGCAGTTCTTC
D: TRBD1; V: TRBV5-1; J: TRBJ2-1; size: NA; CDR3: CASSLEGAGGFGSNEQFF; DNA: TGCGCCAGCAGCTTGGAGGGGGCTGGCGGTTTCGGGTCCAATGAGCAGTTCTTC
D: TRBD2; V: TRBV24-1; J: TRBJ2-3; size: NA; CDR3: CATSDGRTSGRDADTQYF; DNA: TGTGCCACCAGTGATGGTAGGACTAGCGGGAGGGATGCAGATACGCAGTATTTT
D: TRBD1; V: TRBV28; J: TRBJ1-5; size: NA; CDR3: CASSLSGTGLINQPQHF; DNA: TGTGCCAGCAGTTTGTCTGGGACAGGCTTGATCAATCAGCCCCAGCATTTT
D: TRBD1; V: TRBV19; J: TRBJ1-5; size: once; CDR3: CASKMDRGNQPQHF; DNA: TGTGCCAGTAAGATGGACAGGGGCAATCAGCCCCAGCATTTT
D: NA; V: TRBV25-1; J: TRBJ2-2; size: NA; CDR3: CASAGLSPTGELFF; DNA: TGTGCCAGCGCTGGGCTATCACCGACCGGGGAGCTGTTTTTT
D: TRBD2; V: TRBV6-4; J: TRBJ2-1; size: once; CDR3: CATSVGLARGEQFF; DNA: TGTGCCACCAGCGTGGGACTAGCGAGAGGTGAGCAGTTCTTC
D: NA; V: TRBV11-3; J: TRBJ2-3; size: NA; CDR3: CASSLTGWAGRDTDTQYF; DNA: TGTGCCAGCAGCTTAACGGGGTGGGCGGGCCGTGACACAGATACGCAGTATTTT
D: TRBD1; V: TRBV5-1; J: TRBJ2-5; size: NA; CDR3: CASSFTGAKETQYF; DNA: TGCGCCAGCAGCTTTACAGGGGCGAAAGAGACCCAGTACTTC
D: NA; V: TRBV19; J: TRBJ2-4; size: NA; CDR3: CASSIDSKNIQYF; DNA: TGTGCCAGTAGTATAGACAGCAAAAACATTCAGTACTTC
D: TRBD1; V: TRBV11-2; J: TRBJ1-2; size: NA; CDR3: CASSTQGAGYGYTF; DNA: TGTGCCAGCAGCACACAGGGGGCGGGGTATGGCTACACCTTC
D: TRBD2; V: TRBV19; J: TRBJ2-5; size: NA; CDR3: CASSRRGNQETQYF; DNA: TGTGCCAGTAGTAGGCGGGGGAACCAAGAGACCCAGTACTTC